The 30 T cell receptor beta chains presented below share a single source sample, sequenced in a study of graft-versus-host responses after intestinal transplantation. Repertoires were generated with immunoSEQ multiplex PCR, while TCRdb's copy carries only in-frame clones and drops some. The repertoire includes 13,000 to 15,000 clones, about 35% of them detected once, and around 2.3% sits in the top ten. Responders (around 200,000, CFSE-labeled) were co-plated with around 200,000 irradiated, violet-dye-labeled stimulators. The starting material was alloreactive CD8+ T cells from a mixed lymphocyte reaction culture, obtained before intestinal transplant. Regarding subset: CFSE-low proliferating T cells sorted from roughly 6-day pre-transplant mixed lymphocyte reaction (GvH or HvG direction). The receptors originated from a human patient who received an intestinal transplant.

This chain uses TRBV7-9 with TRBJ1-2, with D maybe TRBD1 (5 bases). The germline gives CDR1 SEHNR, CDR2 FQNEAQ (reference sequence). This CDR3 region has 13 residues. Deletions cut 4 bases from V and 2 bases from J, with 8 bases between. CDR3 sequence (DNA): TGTGCCAGCAGCTCGGGACGGAACTATGGCTACACCTTC. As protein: CASSSGRNYGYTF.

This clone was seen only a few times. The CDR3, as DNA: TGTGCCAGCAGCTCCCCCCTTCGGGGGACGACCACAGATACGCAGTATTTT. Its protein is CASSSPLRGTTTDTQYF. V is TRBV11-3 and J is TRBJ2-3, with D tentatively TRBD2 (6 bases). Germline assignment: CDR1 SGHNT and CDR2 YENEEA. The V and J ends lost 4 bases and 2 bases respectively, with 19 bases between them. The CDR3 has 17 residues. Filled out from reference TRBV11-3 and TRBJ2-3, the complete variable domain reads EAGVVQSPRYKIIEKKQPVAFWCNPISGHNTLYWYLQNLGQGPELLIRYENEEAVDDSQLPKDRFSAERLKGVDSTLKIQPAELGDSAVYLCASSSPLRGTTTDTQYFGPGTRLTVL.

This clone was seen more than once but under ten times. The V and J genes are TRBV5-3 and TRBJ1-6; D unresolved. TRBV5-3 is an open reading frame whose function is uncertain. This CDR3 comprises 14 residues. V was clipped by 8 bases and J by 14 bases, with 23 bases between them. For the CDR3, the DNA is TGTGCCAGCAGACCCGGACCGGGATCCCTGGCCCTCCACTTT. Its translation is CASRPGPGSLALHF.

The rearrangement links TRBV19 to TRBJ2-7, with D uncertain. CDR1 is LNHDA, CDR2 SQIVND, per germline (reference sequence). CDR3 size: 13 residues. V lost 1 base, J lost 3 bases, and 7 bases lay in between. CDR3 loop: CASSIGADYEQYF. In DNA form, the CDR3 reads TGTGCCAGTAGTATAGGGGCAGACTACGAGCAGTACTTC.

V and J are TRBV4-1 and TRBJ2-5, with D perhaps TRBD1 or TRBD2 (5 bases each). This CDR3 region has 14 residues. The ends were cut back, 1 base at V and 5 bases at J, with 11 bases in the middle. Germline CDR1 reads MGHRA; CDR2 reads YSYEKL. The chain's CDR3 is CASSQGDLGETQYF. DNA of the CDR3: TGCGCCAGCAGCCAAGGGGACCTGGGGGAGACCCAGTACTTC.

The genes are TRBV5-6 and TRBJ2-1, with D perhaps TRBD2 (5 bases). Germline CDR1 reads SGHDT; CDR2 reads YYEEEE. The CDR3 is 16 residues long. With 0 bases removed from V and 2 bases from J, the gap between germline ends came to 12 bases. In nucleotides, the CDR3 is TGTGCCAGCAGCTTGGTAGGCGGGTCCCCCTACAATGAGCAGTTCTTC. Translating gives CASSLVGGSPYNEQFF.

Written as DNA, the CDR3 is TGTGCCAGCAGCACCACCCCTAATGAGCAGTTCTTC. It yields the protein CASSTTPNEQFF. The chain couples TRBV6-6 to TRBJ2-1; D unresolved. The germline gives CDR1 MNHNY, CDR2 SVGAGI (reference sequence). Trimming pared 6 bases from V and 7 bases from J, leaving 10 bases between. This CDR3 comprises 12 residues.

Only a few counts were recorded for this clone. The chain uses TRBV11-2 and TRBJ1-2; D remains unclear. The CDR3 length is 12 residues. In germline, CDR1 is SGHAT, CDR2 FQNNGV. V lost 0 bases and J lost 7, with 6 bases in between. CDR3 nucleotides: TGTGCCAGCAGCTTAGAGGCGCCTGGCTACACCTTC. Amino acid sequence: CASSLEAPGYTF. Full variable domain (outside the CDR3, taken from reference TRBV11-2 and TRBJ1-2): EAGVAQSPRYKIIEKRQSVAFWCNPISGHATLYWYQQILGQGPKLLIQFQNNGVVDDSQLPKDRFSAERLKGVDSTLKIQPAKLEDSAVYLCASSLEAPGYTFGSGTRLTVV.

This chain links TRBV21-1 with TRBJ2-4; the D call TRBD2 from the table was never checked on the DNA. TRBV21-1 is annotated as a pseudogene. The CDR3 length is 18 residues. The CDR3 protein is CASRSTSGGPLAKNIQYF. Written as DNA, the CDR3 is TGTGCCAGCAGGTCGACTAGCGGGGGCCCCCTAGCCAAAAACATTCAGTACTTC.

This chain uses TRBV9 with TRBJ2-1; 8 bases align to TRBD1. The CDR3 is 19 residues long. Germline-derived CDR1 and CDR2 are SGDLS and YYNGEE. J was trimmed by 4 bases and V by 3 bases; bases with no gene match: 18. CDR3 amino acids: CASSEKGPGGVLGYNEQFF. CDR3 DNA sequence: TGTGCCAGCAGCGAAAAAGGTCCAGGGGGCGTTTTGGGGTACAATGAGCAGTTCTTC.

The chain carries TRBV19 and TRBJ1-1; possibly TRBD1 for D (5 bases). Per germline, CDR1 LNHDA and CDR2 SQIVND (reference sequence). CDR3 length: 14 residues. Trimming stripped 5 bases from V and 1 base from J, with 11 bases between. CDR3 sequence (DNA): TGTGCCAGTAGTCCCCTTACAGGGAACACTGAAGCTTTCTTT. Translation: CASSPLTGNTEAFF.

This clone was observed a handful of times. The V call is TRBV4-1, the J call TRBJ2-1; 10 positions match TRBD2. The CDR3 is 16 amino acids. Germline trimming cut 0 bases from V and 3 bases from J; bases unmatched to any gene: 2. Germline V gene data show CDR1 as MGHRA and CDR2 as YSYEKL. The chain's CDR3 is CASSQETSGDYNEQFF. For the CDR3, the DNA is TGCGCCAGCAGCCAAGAAACTAGCGGGGACTACAATGAGCAGTTCTTC.

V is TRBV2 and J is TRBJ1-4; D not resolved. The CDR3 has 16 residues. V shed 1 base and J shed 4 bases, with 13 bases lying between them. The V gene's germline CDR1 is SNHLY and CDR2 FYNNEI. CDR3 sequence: CASSEGTSPVNEKLFF. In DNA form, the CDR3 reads TGTGCCAGCAGTGAAGGCACCTCGCCAGTTAATGAAAAACTGTTTTTT.

The CDR3 sequence is CASSPPGNTGELFF. CDR3 sequence (DNA): TGCGCCAGCAGCCCTCCAGGGAACACCGGGGAGCTGTTTTTT. This sequence joins TRBV4-1 and TRBJ2-2; no firm D call. The length of the CDR3 is 14 residues. The germline V and J ends were trimmed by 4 bases and 1 base, with 7 bases remaining between them. Germline V gives CDR1 MGHRA, CDR2 YSYEKL.

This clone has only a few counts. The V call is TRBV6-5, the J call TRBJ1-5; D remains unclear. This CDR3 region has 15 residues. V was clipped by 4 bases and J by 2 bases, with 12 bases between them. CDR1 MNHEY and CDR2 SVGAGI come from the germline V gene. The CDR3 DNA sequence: TGTGCCAGCAGTTCCGGATTATTAGGCAATCAGCCCCAGCATTTT. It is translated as CASSSGLLGNQPQHF.

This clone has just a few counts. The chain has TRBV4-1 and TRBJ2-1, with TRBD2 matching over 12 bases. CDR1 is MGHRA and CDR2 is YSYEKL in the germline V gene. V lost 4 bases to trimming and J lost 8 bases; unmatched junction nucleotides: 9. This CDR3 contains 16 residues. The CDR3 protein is CASSPGPSGGDDEQFF. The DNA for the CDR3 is TGCGCCAGCAGCCCCGGGCCTAGCGGGGGGGACGATGAGCAGTTCTTC.

The CDR3, as DNA: TGTGCCAGCAGCCCGCGGACTAGCCTAAACATTCAGTACTTC. This gives the protein CASSPRTSLNIQYF. This chain uses TRBV5-6 with TRBJ2-4, with 8 bases identical to TRBD2. Trimming removed 4 bases from V and 6 bases from J; junction bases left unmatched: 6. Per the germline V gene, CDR1 is SGHDT and CDR2 is YYEEEE. The CDR3 sequence is 14 residues long.

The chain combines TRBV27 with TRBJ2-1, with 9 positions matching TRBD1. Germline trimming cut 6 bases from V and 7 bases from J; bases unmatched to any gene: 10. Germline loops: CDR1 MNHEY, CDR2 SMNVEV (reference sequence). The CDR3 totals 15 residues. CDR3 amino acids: CASSPGTGFSNEQFF. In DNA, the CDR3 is TGTGCCAGCAGCCCCGGGACAGGGTTTTCAAATGAGCAGTTCTTC.

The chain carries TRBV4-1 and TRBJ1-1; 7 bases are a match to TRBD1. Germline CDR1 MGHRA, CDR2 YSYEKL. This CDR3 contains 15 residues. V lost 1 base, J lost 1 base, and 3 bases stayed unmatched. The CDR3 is CASSQAGQQNTEAFF. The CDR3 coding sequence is TGCGCCAGCAGCCAAGCGGGACAGCAGAACACTGAAGCTTTCTTT.

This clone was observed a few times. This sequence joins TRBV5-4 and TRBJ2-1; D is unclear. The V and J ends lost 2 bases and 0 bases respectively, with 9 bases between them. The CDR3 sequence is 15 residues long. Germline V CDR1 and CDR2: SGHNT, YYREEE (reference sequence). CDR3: CASSLGLSSYNEQFF. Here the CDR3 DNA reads TGTGCCAGCAGCTTAGGCCTAAGCTCCTACAATGAGCAGTTCTTC.

CDR3 protein: CASSSGAGGRNEQFF. CDR3 nucleotides: TGTGCCAGCAGTTCAGGCGCGGGGGGAAGAAATGAGCAGTTCTTC. The chain uses TRBV7-7 and TRBJ2-1; 8 positions agree with TRBD2. J lost 7 bases, V lost 6 bases, and 11 bases had no gene match. This CDR3 has 15 residues. CDR1 SSHAT and CDR2 FNYEAQ come from the germline V gene (reference sequence).

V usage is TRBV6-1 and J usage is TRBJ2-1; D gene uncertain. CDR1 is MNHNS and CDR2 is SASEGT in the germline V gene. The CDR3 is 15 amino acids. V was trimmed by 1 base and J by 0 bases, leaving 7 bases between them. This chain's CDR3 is CASSEGWGSYNEQFF. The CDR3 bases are TGTGCCAGCAGTGAAGGATGGGGCTCCTACAATGAGCAGTTCTTC.

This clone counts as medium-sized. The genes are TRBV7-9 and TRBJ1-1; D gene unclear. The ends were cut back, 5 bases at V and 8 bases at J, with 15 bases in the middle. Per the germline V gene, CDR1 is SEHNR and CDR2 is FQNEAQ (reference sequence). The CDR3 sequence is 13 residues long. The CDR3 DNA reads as TGTGCCAGCAGCCCCGGTGCTCTGGCCGAAGCTTTCTTT. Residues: CASSPGALAEAFF.

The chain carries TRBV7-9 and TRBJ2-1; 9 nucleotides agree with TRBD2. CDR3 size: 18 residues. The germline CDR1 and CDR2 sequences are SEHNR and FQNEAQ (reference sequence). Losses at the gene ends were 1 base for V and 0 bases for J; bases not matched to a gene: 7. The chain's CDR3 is CASSLDGRAGGSYNEQFF. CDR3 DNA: TGTGCCAGCAGCTTAGATGGGCGAGCGGGGGGCTCCTACAATGAGCAGTTCTTC.

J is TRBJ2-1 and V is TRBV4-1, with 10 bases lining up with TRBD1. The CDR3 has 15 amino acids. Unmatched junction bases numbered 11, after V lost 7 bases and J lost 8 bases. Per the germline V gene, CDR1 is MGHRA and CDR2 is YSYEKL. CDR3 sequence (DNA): TGCGCCAGCAACACACCCGGGACAGGGGTTGATGAGCAGTTCTTC. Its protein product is CASNTPGTGVDEQFF.

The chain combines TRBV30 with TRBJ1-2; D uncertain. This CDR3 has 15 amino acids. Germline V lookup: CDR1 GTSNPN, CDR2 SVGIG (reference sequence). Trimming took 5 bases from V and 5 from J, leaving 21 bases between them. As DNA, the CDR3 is TGTGCCTGGGACATCGGAGGAGGAGGGTCATATGGCTACACCTTC. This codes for CAWDIGGGGSYGYTF.

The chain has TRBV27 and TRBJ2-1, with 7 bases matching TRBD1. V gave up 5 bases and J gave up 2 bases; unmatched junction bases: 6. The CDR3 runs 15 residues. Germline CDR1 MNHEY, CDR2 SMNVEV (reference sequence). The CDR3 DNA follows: TGTGCCAGCAGTGCCGGGACAGTTGCCTACAATGAGCAGTTCTTC. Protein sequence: CASSAGTVAYNEQFF.

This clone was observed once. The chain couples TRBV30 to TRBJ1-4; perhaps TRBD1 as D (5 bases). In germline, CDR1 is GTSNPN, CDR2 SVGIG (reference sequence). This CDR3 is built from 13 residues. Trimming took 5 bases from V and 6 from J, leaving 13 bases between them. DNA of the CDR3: TGTGCCTGGGGGGGAGGAGGTTATGAAAAACTGTTTTTT. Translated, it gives CAWGGGGYEKLFF.

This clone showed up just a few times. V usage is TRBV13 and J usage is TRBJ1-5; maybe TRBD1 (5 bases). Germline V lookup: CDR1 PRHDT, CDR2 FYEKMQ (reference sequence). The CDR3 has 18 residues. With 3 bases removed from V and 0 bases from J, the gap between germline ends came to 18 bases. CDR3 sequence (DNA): TGTGCCAGCAGCTTCTCCCGGGGGGAACATTATAGCAATCAGCCCCAGCATTTT. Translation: CASSFSRGEHYSNQPQHF.

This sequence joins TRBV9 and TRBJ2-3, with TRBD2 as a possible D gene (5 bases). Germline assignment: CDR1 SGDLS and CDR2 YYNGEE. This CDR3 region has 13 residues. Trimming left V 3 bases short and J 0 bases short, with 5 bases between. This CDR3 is CASSAGSTDTQYF. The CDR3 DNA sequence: TGTGCCAGCAGCGCGGGGAGCACAGATACGCAGTATTTT.